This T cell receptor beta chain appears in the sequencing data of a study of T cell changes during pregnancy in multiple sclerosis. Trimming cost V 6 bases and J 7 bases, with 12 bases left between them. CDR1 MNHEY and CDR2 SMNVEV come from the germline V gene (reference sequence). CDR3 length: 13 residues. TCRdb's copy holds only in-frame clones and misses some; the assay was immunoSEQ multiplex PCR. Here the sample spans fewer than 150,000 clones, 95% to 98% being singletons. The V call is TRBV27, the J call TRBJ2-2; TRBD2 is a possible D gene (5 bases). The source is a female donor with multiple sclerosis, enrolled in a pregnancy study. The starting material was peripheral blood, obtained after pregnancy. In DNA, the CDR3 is TGTGCCAGCAGGAGAACTAGAGACGGGGAGCTGTTTTTT. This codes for CASRRTRDGELFF.